These 14 T cell receptor beta chains share one sample of origin, sequenced in a study of T cell responses to AZD1222 COVID-19 vaccine. The method was immunoSEQ multiplex PCR; TCRdb's version includes in-frame clones alone and lacks a portion of them. This sample has around 83,000 clones, with 92% found just once. This specimen consisted of peripheral blood, obtained on day 0 of AZD1222 vaccination. The receptor source for this set is an adult in good health.

V and J are TRBV6-5 and TRBJ2-3, with unresolved D. The CDR3 has 10 residues. V dropped 10 bases and J dropped 6 bases, with 8 bases sitting between them. The germline gives CDR1 MNHEY, CDR2 SVGAGI. CDR3 sequence reads: CAISQDTQYF. In DNA form, the CDR3 reads TGTGCCATATCCCAGGATACGCAGTATTTT.

The rearrangement uses TRBV6-5 and TRBJ2-7, with 9 bases that match TRBD2. The trim removed 6 bases at V and 2 bases at J, leaving 5 bases unmatched. CDR3 size: 14 residues. Germline V gene sequence: CDR1 MNHEY, CDR2 SVGAGI. The CDR3 protein is CASSLLAGTYEQYF. The CDR3 bases are TGTGCCAGCAGCCTCCTAGCGGGAACCTACGAGCAGTACTTC.

The gene calls are TRBV18 and TRBJ2-1; TRBD1 is a possible D gene (5 bases). This CDR3 has 14 amino acids. The germline gives CDR1 KGHSH, CDR2 LQKENI. The V end lost 3 bases, the J end lost 9 bases, and 15 bases lay between the germline ends. The CDR3 protein is CASSPPVRQGEQFF. CDR3 DNA sequence: TGTGCCAGCTCACCTCCGGTCAGGCAGGGTGAGCAGTTCTTC.

The chain has TRBV9 and TRBJ1-2, with 7 bases matching TRBD1. CDR1 and CDR2 (germline): SGDLS, YYNGEE. J lost 4 bases, V lost 0 bases, and 9 bases had no gene match. The CDR3 totals 16 residues. The chain's CDR3 is CASSVGWQGGFYGYTF. The CDR3 DNA reads as TGTGCCAGCAGCGTAGGGTGGCAGGGGGGGTTCTATGGCTACACCTTC. Drawing the rest from reference TRBV9 and TRBJ1-2, the complete variable domain is DSGVTQTPKHLITATGQRVTLRCSPRSGDLSVYWYQQSLDQGLQFLIQYYNGEERAKGNILERFSAQQFPDLHSELNLSSLELGDSALYFCASSVGWQGGFYGYTFGSGTRLTVV.

The chain carries TRBV27 and TRBJ2-1; 9 bases line up with TRBD2. V trimming: 4 bases; J trimming: 7 bases; junction bases outside the gene matches: 8. The CDR3 loop spans 15 amino acids. Germline V gene lookup returns CDR1 MNHEY and CDR2 SMNVEV (reference sequence). The CDR3 loop is CASSWDSGSINEQFF. CDR3 nucleotides: TGTGCCAGCAGTTGGGATAGCGGGAGTATTAATGAGCAGTTCTTC.

This chain joins TRBV6-2 or TRBV6-3 and TRBJ1-6; tentative D call: TRBD1 (5 bases). Germline CDR1 and CDR2: MNHEY and SVGEGT. The CDR3 runs to 13 residues. Trimming removed 5 bases at V and 11 bases at J, with 13 bases between. The CDR3 DNA is TGTGCCAGCAGTCCCCCAGGGTCAGCACCCCTCCACTTT. It specifies CASSPPGSAPLHF.

The chain uses TRBV5-1 and TRBJ1-1; D not resolved. Germline loops: CDR1 SGHRS, CDR2 YFSETQ. The CDR3 consists of 14 residues. Trimming took 5 bases from V and 5 from J, leaving 16 bases between them. The CDR3 sequence is CASSKSSGSTEAFF. The CDR3 DNA follows: TGCGCCAGCAGTAAGTCCTCGGGGAGTACTGAAGCTTTCTTT.

This chain uses TRBV14 with TRBJ1-1; D not resolved. V lost 2 bases and J lost 0, with 4 bases in between. The CDR3 totals 13 residues. The germline CDR1 and CDR2 sequences are SGHDN and FVKESK. The CDR3 protein is CASSQSLNTEAFF. The CDR3 DNA sequence: TGTGCCAGCAGCCAATCATTGAACACTGAAGCTTTCTTT.

V usage is TRBV7-9 and J usage is TRBJ2-2; no firm D call. V was clipped by 1 base and J by 6 bases, with 6 bases between them. From germline, CDR1 is SEHNR and CDR2 FQNEAQ (reference sequence). This CDR3 is built from 13 residues. The DNA of the CDR3 is TGTGCCAGCAGCTTAGGACACGCCGGGGAGCTGTTTTTT. It yields the protein CASSLGHAGELFF.

The chain recombines TRBV7-9 with TRBJ2-7; TRBD1 aligns across 8 bases. The CDR3 loop spans 15 amino acids. Per germline, CDR1 SEHNR and CDR2 FQNEAQ (reference sequence). Trimming took 5 bases from V and 2 from J; bases not matched to a gene: 8. The DNA of the CDR3 is TGTGCCAGCAGCGACCCGGGACAGGTCACCTACGAGCAGTACTTC. This encodes CASSDPGQVTYEQYF.

V and J are TRBV10-3 and TRBJ2-7; no clear D gene. Germline V gene data show CDR1 as ENHRY and CDR2 as SYGVKD. V was trimmed by 10 bases and J by 3 bases, leaving 25 bases between them. CDR3 length: 16 amino acids. CDR3 loop: CATLPFNWADRYEQYF. The CDR3 DNA reads TGTGCCACGTTACCCTTCAATTGGGCGGACCGCTACGAGCAGTACTTC.

This chain joins TRBV27 and TRBJ2-1; 8 bases fit TRBD2. In germline, CDR1 is MNHEY, CDR2 SMNVEV (reference sequence). V was clipped by 5 bases and J by 6 bases; unmatched bases: 3. CDR3 length equals 13 residues. The CDR3 DNA sequence: TGTGCCAGCAGTACAACTAGCGGCAATGAGCAGTTCTTC. Its protein is CASSTTSGNEQFF.

The J gene is TRBJ2-5, the V gene TRBV28; tentatively, D is TRBD1 (5 bases). Trimming pared 1 base from V and 3 bases from J, leaving 12 bases between. The CDR3 totals 15 residues. Germline loops: CDR1 MDHEN, CDR2 SYDVKM. Here the CDR3 reads CASSLSRRQKETQYF. The CDR3 DNA reads as TGTGCCAGCAGTTTATCACGTCGACAGAAAGAGACCCAGTACTTC. Full variable domain (missing parts from reference TRBV28 and TRBJ2-5): DVKVTQSSRYLVKRTGEKVFLECVQDMDHENMFWYRQDPGLGLRLIYFSYDVKMKEKGDIPEGYSVSREKKERFSLILESASTNQTSMYLCASSLSRRQKETQYFGPGTRLLVL.

The J gene is TRBJ2-4, the V gene TRBV29-1; D call uncertain. The CDR3 is 16 amino acids. With 8 bases removed from V and 0 bases from J, the gap between germline ends came to 20 bases. The germline V gene encodes CDR1 SQVTM and CDR2 ANQGSEA. Here the CDR3 reads CSIRAEAYLAKNIQYF. For the CDR3, the DNA is TGCAGCATCCGAGCCGAGGCGTATCTAGCCAAAAACATTCAGTACTTC.